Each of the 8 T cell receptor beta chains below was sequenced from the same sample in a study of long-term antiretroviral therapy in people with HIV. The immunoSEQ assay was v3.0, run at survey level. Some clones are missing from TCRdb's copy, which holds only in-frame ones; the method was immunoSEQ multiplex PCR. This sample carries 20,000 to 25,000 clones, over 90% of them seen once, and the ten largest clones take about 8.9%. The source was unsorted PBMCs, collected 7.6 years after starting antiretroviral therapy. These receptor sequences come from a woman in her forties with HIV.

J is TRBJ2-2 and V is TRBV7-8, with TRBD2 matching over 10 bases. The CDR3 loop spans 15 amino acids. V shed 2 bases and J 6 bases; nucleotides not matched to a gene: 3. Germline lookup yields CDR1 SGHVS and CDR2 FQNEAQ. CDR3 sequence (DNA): TGTGCCAGCAGCTTAAGCGGGGGGGCCCCCGGGGAGCTGTTTTTT. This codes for CASSLSGGAPGELFF.

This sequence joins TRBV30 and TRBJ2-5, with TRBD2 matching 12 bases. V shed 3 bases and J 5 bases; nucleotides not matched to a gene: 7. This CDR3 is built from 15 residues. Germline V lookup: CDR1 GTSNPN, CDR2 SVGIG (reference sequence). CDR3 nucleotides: TGTGCCTGGAGCTCTGGACTAGCGGGGTTCGAGACCCAGTACTTC. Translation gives CAWSSGLAGFETQYF.

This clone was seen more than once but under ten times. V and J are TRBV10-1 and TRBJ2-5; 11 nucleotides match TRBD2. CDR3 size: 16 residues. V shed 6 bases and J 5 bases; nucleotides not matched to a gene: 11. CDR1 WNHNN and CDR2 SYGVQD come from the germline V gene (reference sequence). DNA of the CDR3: TGCGCCAGCAGATGCCTAGCGGGGGGCCTCAAGGAGACCCAGTACTTC. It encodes CASRCLAGGLKETQYF.

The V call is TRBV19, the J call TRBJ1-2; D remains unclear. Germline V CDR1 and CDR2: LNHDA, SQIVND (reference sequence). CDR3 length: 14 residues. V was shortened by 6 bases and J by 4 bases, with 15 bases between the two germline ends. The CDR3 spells CASSTSRGGYGYTF. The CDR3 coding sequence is TGTGCCAGTAGCACCTCGAGAGGAGGCTATGGCTACACCTTC.

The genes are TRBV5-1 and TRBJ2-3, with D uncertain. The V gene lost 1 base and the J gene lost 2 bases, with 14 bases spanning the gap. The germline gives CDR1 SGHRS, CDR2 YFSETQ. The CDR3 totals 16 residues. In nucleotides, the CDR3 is TGCGCCAGCAGCTTGTCCCCTCCGGTGTTCACAGATACGCAGTATTTT. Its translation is CASSLSPPVFTDTQYF.

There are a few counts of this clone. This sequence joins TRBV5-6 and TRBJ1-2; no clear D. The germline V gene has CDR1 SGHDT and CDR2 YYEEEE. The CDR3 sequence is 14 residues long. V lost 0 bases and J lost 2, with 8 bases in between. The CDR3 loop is CASSLERENYGYTF. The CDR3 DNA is TGTGCCAGCAGCTTGGAACGTGAGAACTATGGCTACACCTTC.

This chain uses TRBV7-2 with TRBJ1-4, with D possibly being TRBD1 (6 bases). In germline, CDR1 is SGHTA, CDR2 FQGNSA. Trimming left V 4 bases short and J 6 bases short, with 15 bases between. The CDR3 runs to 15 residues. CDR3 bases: TGTGCCAGCAGCTCAAGAGGGGGAGGAGATGAAAAACTGTTTTTT. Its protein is CASSSRGGGDEKLFF.

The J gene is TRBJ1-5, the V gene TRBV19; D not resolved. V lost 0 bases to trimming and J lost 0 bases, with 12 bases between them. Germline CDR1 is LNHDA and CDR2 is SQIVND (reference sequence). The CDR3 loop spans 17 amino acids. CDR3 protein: CASSIDPGQYSNQPQHF. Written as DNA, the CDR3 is TGTGCCAGTAGTATAGATCCTGGCCAGTATAGCAATCAGCCCCAGCATTTT.